This T cell receptor (beta chain) was obtained from a study of blood T cell repertoires in COVID-19. Study-wide background: In each case, the material was cDNA or gDNA derived from T cells, B-cell-depleted T cells, or PBMCs.

Assay used: immunoSEQ multiplex PCR; TCRdb lists only in-frame clones, some missing. The table records around 120,000 clones, 90% of them present only once. The Seattle site enrolled patients during active infection and followed them longitudinally. CDR3 length equals 15 residues. The germline V gene encodes CDR1 SGHTA and CDR2 FQGNSA. V lost 3 bases, J lost 6 bases, and 1 base stayed unmatched. This sequence joins TRBV7-2 and TRBJ2-2, with TRBD2 identical over 13 bases. The clonotype was recovered from a woman aged 55-70 years with COVID-19, enrolled during active disease. What was sequenced was peripheral blood. In DNA, the CDR3 is TGTGCCAGCAGCTTCACTAGCGGGGGGGCCGGGGAGCTGTTTTTT. It is translated as CASSFTSGGAGELFF.